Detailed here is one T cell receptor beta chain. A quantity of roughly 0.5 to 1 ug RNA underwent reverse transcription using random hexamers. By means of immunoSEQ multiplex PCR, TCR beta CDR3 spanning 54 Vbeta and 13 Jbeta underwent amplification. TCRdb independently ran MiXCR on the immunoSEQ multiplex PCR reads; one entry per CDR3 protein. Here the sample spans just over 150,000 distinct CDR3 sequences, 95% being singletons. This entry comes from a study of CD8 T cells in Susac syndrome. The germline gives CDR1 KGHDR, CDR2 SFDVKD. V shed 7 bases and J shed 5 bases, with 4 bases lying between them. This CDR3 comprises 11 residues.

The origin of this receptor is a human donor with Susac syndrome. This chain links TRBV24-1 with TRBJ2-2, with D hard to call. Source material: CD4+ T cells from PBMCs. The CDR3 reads CATSGTGELFF. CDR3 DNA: TGTGCCACCAGCGGAACCGGGGAGCTGTTTTTT.